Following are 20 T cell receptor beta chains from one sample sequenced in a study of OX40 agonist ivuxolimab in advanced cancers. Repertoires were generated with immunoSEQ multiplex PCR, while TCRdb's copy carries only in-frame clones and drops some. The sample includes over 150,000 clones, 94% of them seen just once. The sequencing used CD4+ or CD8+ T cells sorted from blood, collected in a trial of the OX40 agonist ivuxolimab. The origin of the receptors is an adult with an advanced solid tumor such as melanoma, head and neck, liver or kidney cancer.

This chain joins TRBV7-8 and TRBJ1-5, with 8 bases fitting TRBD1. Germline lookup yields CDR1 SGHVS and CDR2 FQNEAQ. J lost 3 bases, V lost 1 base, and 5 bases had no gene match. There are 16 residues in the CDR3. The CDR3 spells CASSLVAGGFNQPQHF. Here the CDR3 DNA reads TGTGCCAGCAGCTTAGTAGCAGGGGGCTTCAATCAGCCCCAGCATTTT.

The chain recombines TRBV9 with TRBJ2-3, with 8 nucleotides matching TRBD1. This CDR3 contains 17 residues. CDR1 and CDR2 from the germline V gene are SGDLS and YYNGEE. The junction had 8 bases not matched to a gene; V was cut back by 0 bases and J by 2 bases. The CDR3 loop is CASSVGGGTGNTDTQYF. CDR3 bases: TGTGCCAGCAGCGTAGGAGGAGGGACAGGAAACACAGATACGCAGTATTTT.

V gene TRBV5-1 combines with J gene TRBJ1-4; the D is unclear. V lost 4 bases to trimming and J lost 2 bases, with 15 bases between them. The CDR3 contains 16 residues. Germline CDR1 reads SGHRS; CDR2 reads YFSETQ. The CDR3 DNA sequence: TGCGCCAGCAGCCAAGATGCGGTTCTCACTAATGAAAAACTGTTTTTT. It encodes CASSQDAVLTNEKLFF.

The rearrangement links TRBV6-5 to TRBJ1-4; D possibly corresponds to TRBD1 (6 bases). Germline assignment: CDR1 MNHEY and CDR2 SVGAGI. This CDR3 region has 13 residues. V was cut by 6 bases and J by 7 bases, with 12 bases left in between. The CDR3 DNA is TGTGCCAGCAGGCGGGGGCAGGGTGAAAAACTGTTTTTT. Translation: CASRRGQGEKLFF.

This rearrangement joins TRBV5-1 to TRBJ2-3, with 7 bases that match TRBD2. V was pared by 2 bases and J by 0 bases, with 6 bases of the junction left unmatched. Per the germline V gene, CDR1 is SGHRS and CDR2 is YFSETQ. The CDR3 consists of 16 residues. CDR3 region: CASSLTIAGSTDTQYF. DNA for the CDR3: TGCGCCAGCAGCTTAACTATAGCGGGCAGCACAGATACGCAGTATTTT.

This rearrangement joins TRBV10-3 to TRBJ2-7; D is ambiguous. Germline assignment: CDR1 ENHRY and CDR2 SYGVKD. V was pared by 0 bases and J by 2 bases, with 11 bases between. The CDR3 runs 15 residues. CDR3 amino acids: CAISESKDLTYEQYF. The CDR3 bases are TGTGCCATCAGTGAGTCCAAGGATCTGACCTACGAGCAGTACTTC.

CDR3 DNA sequence: TGTGCCAGCAGTTTAACAGGGGCTGTGGATAATTCACCCCTCCACTTT. It encodes CASSLTGAVDNSPLHF. The rearrangement joins TRBV27 to TRBJ1-6, with 7 nucleotides matching TRBD1. V lost 2 bases to trimming and J lost 5 bases; unmatched junction nucleotides: 6. The length of the CDR3 is 16 residues. From germline, CDR1 is MNHEY and CDR2 SMNVEV (reference sequence).

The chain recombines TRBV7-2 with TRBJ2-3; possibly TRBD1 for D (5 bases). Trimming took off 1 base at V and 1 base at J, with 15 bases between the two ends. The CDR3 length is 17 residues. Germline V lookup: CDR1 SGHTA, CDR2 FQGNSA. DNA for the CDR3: TGTGCCAGCAGCTTAGTTGCCCAGGGATTAGGCACAGATACGCAGTATTTT. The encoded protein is CASSLVAQGLGTDTQYF.

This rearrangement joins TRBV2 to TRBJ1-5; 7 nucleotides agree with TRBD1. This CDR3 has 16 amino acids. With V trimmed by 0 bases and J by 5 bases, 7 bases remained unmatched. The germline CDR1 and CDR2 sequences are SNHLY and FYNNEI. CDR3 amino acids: CASSEAPGQRYQPQHF. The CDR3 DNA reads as TGTGCCAGCAGTGAAGCCCCGGGACAGCGATATCAGCCCCAGCATTTT.

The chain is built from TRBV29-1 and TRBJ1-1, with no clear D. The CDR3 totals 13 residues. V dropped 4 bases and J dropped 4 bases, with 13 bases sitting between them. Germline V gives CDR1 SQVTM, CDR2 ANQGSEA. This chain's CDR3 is CSVVIVAGTEAFF. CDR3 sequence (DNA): TGCAGCGTTGTTATAGTGGCGGGCACTGAAGCTTTCTTT.

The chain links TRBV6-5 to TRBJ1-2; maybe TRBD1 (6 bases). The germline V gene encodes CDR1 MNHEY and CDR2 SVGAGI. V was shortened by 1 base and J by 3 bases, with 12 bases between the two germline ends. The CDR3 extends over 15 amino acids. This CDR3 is CASSYWWGRDYGYTF. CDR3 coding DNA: TGTGCCAGCAGTTACTGGTGGGGGCGCGACTATGGCTACACCTTC.

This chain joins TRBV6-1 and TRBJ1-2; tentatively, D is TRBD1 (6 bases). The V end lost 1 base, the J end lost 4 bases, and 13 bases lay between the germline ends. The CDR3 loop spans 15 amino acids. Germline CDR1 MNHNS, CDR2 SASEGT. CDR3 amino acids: CASSEGPGEGYGYTF. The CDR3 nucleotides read TGTGCCAGCAGTGAAGGTCCAGGGGAAGGCTATGGCTACACCTTC.

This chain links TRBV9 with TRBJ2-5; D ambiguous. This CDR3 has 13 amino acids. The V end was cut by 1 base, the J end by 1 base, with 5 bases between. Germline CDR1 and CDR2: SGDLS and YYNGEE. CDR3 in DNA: TGTGCCAGCAGCGTACAGCTCCAAGAGACCCAGTACTTC. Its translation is CASSVQLQETQYF.

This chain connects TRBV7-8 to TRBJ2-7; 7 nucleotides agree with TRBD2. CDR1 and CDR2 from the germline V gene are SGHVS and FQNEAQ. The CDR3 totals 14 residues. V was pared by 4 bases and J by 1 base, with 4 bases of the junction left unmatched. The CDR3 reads CASSWGGSSYEQYF. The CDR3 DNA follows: TGTGCCAGCAGCTGGGGGGGGAGTTCCTACGAGCAGTACTTC. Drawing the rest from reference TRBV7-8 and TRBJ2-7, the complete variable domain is GAGVSQSPRYKVAKRGQDVALRCDPISGHVSLFWYQQALGQGPEFLTYFQNEAQLDKSGLPSDRFFAERPEGSVSTLKIQRTQQEDSAVYLCASSWGGSSYEQYFGPGTRLTVT.

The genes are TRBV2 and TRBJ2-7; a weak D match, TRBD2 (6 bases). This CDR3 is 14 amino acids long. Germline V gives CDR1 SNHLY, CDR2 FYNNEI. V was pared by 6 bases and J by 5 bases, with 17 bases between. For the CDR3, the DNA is TGTGCCAGCAGCGGGACTGGCCCTGGGAACGAGCAGTACTTC. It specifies CASSGTGPGNEQYF.

The CDR3 region is CASSGTGGYEQYF. CDR3 nucleotide sequence: TGTGCCAGCAGTGGTACAGGGGGCTACGAGCAGTACTTC. The V call is TRBV11-2, the J call TRBJ2-7; TRBD1 matches 8 bases. The CDR3 has 13 amino acids. The ends lost 6 bases at V and 3 bases at J; junction bases unmatched: 4. CDR1 and CDR2 from the germline V gene are SGHAT and FQNNGV.

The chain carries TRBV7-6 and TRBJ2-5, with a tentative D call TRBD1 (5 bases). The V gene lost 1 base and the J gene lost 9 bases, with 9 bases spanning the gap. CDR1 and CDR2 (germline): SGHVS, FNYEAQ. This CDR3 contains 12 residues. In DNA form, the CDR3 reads TGTGCCAGCAGCTTAGGGGGCAGGGCCCAGTACTTC. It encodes CASSLGGRAQYF.

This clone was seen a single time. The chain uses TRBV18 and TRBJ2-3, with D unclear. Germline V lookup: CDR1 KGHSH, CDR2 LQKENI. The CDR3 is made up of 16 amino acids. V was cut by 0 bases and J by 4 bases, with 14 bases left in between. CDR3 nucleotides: TGTGCCAGCTCACCACCGGGCTCTCTGATTGCAGATACGCAGTATTTT. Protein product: CASSPPGSLIADTQYF.

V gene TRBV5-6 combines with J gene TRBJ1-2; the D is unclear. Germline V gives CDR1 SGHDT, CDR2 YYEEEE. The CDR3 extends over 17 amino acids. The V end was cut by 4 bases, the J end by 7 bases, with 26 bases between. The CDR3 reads CASSPVGDTGDTSGYTF. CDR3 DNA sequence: TGTGCCAGCAGCCCCGTCGGTGACACCGGAGACACATCTGGCTACACCTTC.

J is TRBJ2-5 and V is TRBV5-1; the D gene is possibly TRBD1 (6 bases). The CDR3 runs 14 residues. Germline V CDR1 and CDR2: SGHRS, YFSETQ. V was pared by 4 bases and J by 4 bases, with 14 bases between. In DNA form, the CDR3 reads TGCGCCAGCAGCAAAGCAGGGGTAATAGAGACCCAGTACTTC. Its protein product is CASSKAGVIETQYF. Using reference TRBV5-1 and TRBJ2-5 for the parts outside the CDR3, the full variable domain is KAGVTQTPRYLIKTRGQQVTLSCSPISGHRSVSWYQQTPGQGLQFLFEYFSETQRNKGNFPGRFSGRQFSNSRSEMNVSTLELGDSALYLCASSKAGVIETQYFGPGTRLLVL.